This TCR beta chain was captured by sequencing in a study of beta chain features in type 1 diabetes. General study findings and limits: Among patients with Type 1 diabetes, TCRB CDR3s were moderately but significantly shorter in every one of the four CD4+ subsets.

In this sample, this clone turned up a few times. As yet, its antigen is unknown. It was one heparinised blood draw, averaging about 116 mL, that each donor gave. What was sequenced were expressed TCRB transcripts, since all of the isolated RNA had been reverse transcribed. Clones were read by immunoSEQ multiplex PCR, and TCRdb kept only the in-frame ones, dropping some. The data hold 250,000 to 300,000 clones, with roughly an eighth observed a single time. Material: naive CD4+ T cells from blood. This TCR derives from a man aged 25-45 years with type 1 diabetes.

The CDR3 here is CASSPQGLAGGNEQYF. The CDR3 DNA follows: TGTGCCAGCTCACCACAAGGACTAGCGGGAGGGAACGAGCAGTACTTC. The chain is built from TRBV18 and TRBJ2-7; 15 nucleotides line up with TRBD2. Germline values: CDR1 KGHSH, CDR2 LQKENI. This CDR3 has 16 amino acids. J gave up 5 bases and V 1 base, and 3 bases lay outside the gene matches.